This T cell receptor beta chain was identified during a study of vaccination and CD4 T cells after COVID-19. The treatment: roughly nine-day PBMC culture with coronavirus spike peptide pools or control peptides (ViraFEST assay). Before the COVID-19 pandemic (2011-2018), CD4+ T cells were obtained from the unexposed donor. Peptide-pool expansion of antigen-specific T cells preceded TCR sequencing in ViraFEST. If enough cells were available, CD4+ T cells from unexposed donors were probed with SARS-CoV-2 S/N and four cold-coronavirus spikes. CDR3 length equals 16 residues. Per the germline V gene, CDR1 is MDHEN and CDR2 is SYDVKM. V gave up 5 bases and J gave up 8 bases, with 24 bases separating them. A note on this clonotype: What it binds is unknown.

Cultured CD4+ T-cell DNA underwent Oncomine TCR Beta short-read sequencing. Each CDR3 protein gets one entry after TCRdb re-called the PCR reads with MiXCR. In the table there are 6,600 or so distinct CDR3 sequences, around half of which are singletons. The clonotype comes from a human donor in good health. Sequenced: CD4+ T cells from blood, cultured in vitro. The chain recombines TRBV28 with TRBJ1-2; TRBD1 is a possible D gene (5 bases). CDR3 region: CASSIPGPAYTRGYTF. CDR3 bases: TGTGCCAGCAGTATCCCGGGACCGGCCTACACTAGGGGCTACACCTTC.